Below, 23 T cell receptor beta chains from the same sample are listed, as sequenced in a study of OX40 agonist ivuxolimab in advanced cancers. The protocol was immunoSEQ multiplex PCR, while the TCRdb copy is restricted to in-frame clones and leaves out a portion. This table holds about 19,000 clones, about four fifths found once. The specimen comprised CD4+ or CD8+ T cells sorted from blood, sampled in a trial of the OX40 agonist ivuxolimab. Receptors were obtained from an adult with an advanced solid tumor such as melanoma, head and neck, liver or kidney cancer.

This chain joins TRBV14 and TRBJ2-7; D possibly uses TRBD1 or TRBD2 (6 bases each). V lost 1 base and J lost 4, with 14 bases in between. The CDR3 extends over 15 amino acids. Germline assignment: CDR1 SGHDN and CDR2 FVKESK. The CDR3, as DNA: TGTGCCAGCAGCCAAGTCTGGGGGGCACATTACGAGCAGTACTTC. Translated, it gives CASSQVWGAHYEQYF.

This chain links TRBV19 with TRBJ1-2; D perhaps matches TRBD1 (6 bases). V was shortened by 5 bases and J by 2 bases, with 15 bases between the two germline ends. Germline assignment: CDR1 LNHDA and CDR2 SQIVND (reference sequence). This CDR3 contains 15 residues. The CDR3 nucleotides read TGTGCCAGTAGTTTCCAGCAGGGGTACAACTATGGCTACACCTTC. As protein: CASSFQQGYNYGYTF. The full variable domain, its missing parts supplied by reference TRBV19 and TRBJ1-2, is DGGITQSPKYLFRKEGQNVTLSCEQNLNHDAMYWYRQDPGQGLRLIYYSQIVNDFQKGDIAEGYSVSREKKESFPLTVTSAQKNPTAFYLCASSFQQGYNYGYTFGSGTRLTVV.

V gene TRBV30 combines with J gene TRBJ1-2; D gene unclear. The germline V and J ends were trimmed by 7 bases and 1 base, with 16 bases remaining between them. Looked up from germline, CDR1 is GTSNPN and CDR2 is SVGIG (reference sequence). The CDR3 covers 14 residues. CDR3 nucleotides: TGTGCCTCTCAAGGGAGTCGGCGTAACTATGGCTACACCTTC. Translating it yields CASQGSRRNYGYTF.

The V gene is TRBV18, the J gene TRBJ1-1; the D gene is possibly TRBD1 (6 bases). The V gene lost 3 bases and the J gene lost 5 bases, with 10 bases spanning the gap. Germline CDR1 KGHSH, CDR2 LQKENI. This CDR3 is built from 13 residues. For the CDR3, the DNA is TGTGCCAGCTCACCCTCACAGGGAACTGAAGCTTTCTTT. Residues: CASSPSQGTEAFF.

The genes are TRBV5-8 and TRBJ1-5; D is ambiguous. Trimming took off 4 bases at V and 6 bases at J, with 17 bases between the two ends. Germline lookup yields CDR1 SGHTS and CDR2 YDEGEE. The CDR3 loop spans 15 amino acids. The CDR3, as DNA: TGTGCCAGCAGCCGAGGACCGCATTGGTTTCAGCCCCAGCATTTT. It is translated as CASSRGPHWFQPQHF.

The chain has TRBV7-8 and TRBJ2-3, with 7 bases aligning to TRBD2. Trimming removed 7 bases from V and 6 bases from J; junction bases left unmatched: 10. This CDR3 is built from 14 residues. In germline, CDR1 is SGHVS, CDR2 FQNEAQ. CDR3 sequence (DNA): TGTGCCAGCACATCCAGCGGGGCCCAGGATACGCAGTATTTT. Its translation: CASTSSGAQDTQYF.

By share, this clone ranks as medium-sized. The rearrangement joins TRBV6-1 to TRBJ1-1, with unresolved D. Germline loops: CDR1 MNHNS, CDR2 SASEGT. The CDR3 extends over 12 amino acids. Trimming removed 5 bases at V and 5 bases at J, with 9 bases between. The CDR3 coding sequence is TGTGCCAGCAGTATTGCGGAGACTGAAGCTTTCTTT. It specifies CASSIAETEAFF.

The rearrangement links TRBV19 to TRBJ1-1; D not resolved. Germline V gives CDR1 LNHDA, CDR2 SQIVND (reference sequence). This CDR3 comprises 13 residues. V lost 0 bases, J lost 6 bases, and 8 bases lay in between. The CDR3 region has the DNA TGTGCCAGTAGTATAGAGGGGTACGCTGAAGCTTTCTTT. Amino acid sequence: CASSIEGYAEAFF.

This clone came up a few times. The chain uses TRBV6-6 and TRBJ2-1; D might be TRBD1 or TRBD2, each matching 5 bases. This CDR3 is built from 13 residues. The germline CDR1 and CDR2 sequences are MNHNY and SVGAGI (reference sequence). V was shortened by 10 bases and J by 5 bases, with 15 bases between the two germline ends. CDR3 in DNA: TGTGCCATTCCGGGACGGACCCACAATGAGCAGTTCTTC. Translation gives CAIPGRTHNEQFF.

V gene TRBV5-5 combines with J gene TRBJ2-7, with 10 bases matching TRBD1. CDR1 and CDR2 (germline): SGHKS, YYEKEE (reference sequence). CDR3 length equals 16 residues. V gave up 3 bases and J gave up 4 bases; unmatched junction bases: 10. In nucleotides, the CDR3 is TGTGCCAGCAGCTGGTTCACCGGGACAGGGGATTACGAGCAGTACTTC. It is translated as CASSWFTGTGDYEQYF.

Comments on this clone: Other DNA sequences in this sample translate to the same CDR3. V and J are TRBV6-5 and TRBJ1-6, with TRBD1 as a possible D gene (5 bases). V was cut by 8 bases and J by 12 bases, with 17 bases left in between. This CDR3 is built from 13 residues. Germline V gene lookup returns CDR1 MNHEY and CDR2 SVGAGI. This CDR3 reads CASGVGVGEPLHF. The DNA for the CDR3 is TGTGCCAGCGGTGTAGGGGTCGGAGAACCCCTCCACTTT.

The chain joins TRBV9 to TRBJ2-1; D is perhaps TRBD2 (5 bases). Germline values: CDR1 SGDLS, CDR2 YYNGEE. The CDR3 length is 15 residues. V was trimmed by 0 bases and J by 8 bases, leaving 15 bases between them. The CDR3 nucleotides are TGTGCCAGCAGCGTAGGAGGGTCAATAACCCATGAGCAGTTCTTC. Protein sequence: CASSVGGSITHEQFF.

The chain is built from TRBV4-1 and TRBJ1-1; D is unresolved. This CDR3 is built from 12 residues. V was shortened by 1 base and J by 7 bases, with 7 bases between the two germline ends. The germline gives CDR1 MGHRA, CDR2 YSYEKL. The CDR3 loop is CASSQGGYEAFF. The CDR3 DNA reads as TGCGCCAGCAGCCAAGGGGGTTATGAAGCTTTCTTT.

As DNA, the CDR3 is TGTGCCAGCGGAGTCACAGGGTTTCAAGAGACCCAGTACTTC. Translated, it gives CASGVTGFQETQYF. The rearrangement links TRBV6-1 to TRBJ2-5; perhaps TRBD1 as D (6 bases). Per the germline V gene, CDR1 is MNHNS and CDR2 is SASEGT. V shed 8 bases and J shed 2 bases, with 15 bases lying between them. The CDR3 is 14 residues long.

This rearrangement joins TRBV10-3 to TRBJ1-6; D is uncertain. Germline V gives CDR1 ENHRY, CDR2 SYGVKD. The CDR3 totals 16 residues. V was shortened by 2 bases and J by 0 bases, with 8 bases between the two germline ends. For the CDR3, the DNA is TGTGCCATCAGTGAGGCAGAGAGCTCCTATAATTCACCCCTCCACTTT. Translating it yields CAISEAESSYNSPLHF.

CDR3 in amino acids: CSVEEFGSYEQYF. The DNA of the CDR3 is TGCAGCGTTGAGGAATTTGGATCCTACGAGCAGTACTTC. V and J are TRBV29-1 and TRBJ2-7; D remains ambiguous. In germline, CDR1 is SQVTM, CDR2 ANQGSEA. This CDR3 comprises 13 residues. V gave up 3 bases and J gave up 1 base, with 10 bases separating them.

This sequence joins TRBV5-6 and TRBJ2-7; TRBD1 or TRBD2 may be the D gene (6 bases each). Germline CDR1 SGHDT, CDR2 YYEEEE. The CDR3 totals 12 residues. Trimming removed 4 bases from V and 8 bases from J, with 13 bases in between. The CDR3 DNA sequence: TGTGCCAGCAGCCTTTCGGGGGCGCAGCAGTACTTC. It yields the protein CASSLSGAQQYF.

This clone was seen a single time. The V gene is TRBV6-6, the J gene TRBJ1-5; the match to TRBD1 covers 7 bases. Trimming took 4 bases from V and 15 from J; bases not matched to a gene: 6. Germline CDR1 is MNHNY and CDR2 is SVGAGI (reference sequence). The CDR3 contains 11 residues. The CDR3 bases are TGTGCCAGCAGTTTAGGGACAGTGGGGCATTTT. Translating gives CASSLGTVGHF.

V gene TRBV5-4 combines with J gene TRBJ2-1, with a weak D call TRBD2 (6 bases). Germline CDR1 reads SGHNT; CDR2 reads YYREEE (reference sequence). CDR3 length equals 13 residues. The germline V and J ends were trimmed by 3 bases and 6 bases, with 10 bases remaining between them. The chain's CDR3 is CASSWGLANEQFF. CDR3 nucleotide sequence: TGTGCCAGCAGCTGGGGACTCGCCAATGAGCAGTTCTTC.

The rearrangement uses TRBV11-3 and TRBJ2-2; possibly TRBD2 for D (6 bases). The V end was cut by 3 bases, the J end by 4 bases, with 9 bases between. The germline gives CDR1 SGHNT, CDR2 YENEEA. This CDR3 has 14 amino acids. CDR3 nucleotide sequence: TGTGCCAGCAGCTTTCGGGGGATCACCGGGGAGCTGTTTTTT. This gives the protein CASSFRGITGELFF.

The CDR3, as DNA: TGTGCCAGCAGCTTTGGACCAGACTACGAGCAGTACTTC. Protein product: CASSFGPDYEQYF. This chain connects TRBV7-6 to TRBJ2-7; D is undetermined. The CDR3 covers 13 residues. Germline loops: CDR1 SGHVS, CDR2 FNYEAQ. V was clipped by 3 bases and J by 3 bases, with 9 bases between them.

V and J are TRBV7-9 and TRBJ1-1, with 9 nucleotides matching TRBD1. The ends lost 3 bases at V and 4 bases at J; junction bases unmatched: 6. Germline assignment: CDR1 SEHNR and CDR2 FQNEAQ (reference sequence). The CDR3 consists of 15 residues. The CDR3 nucleotides read TGTGCCAGCAGCTTGGACAGGGGATATGCCACTGAAGCTTTCTTT. This sequence encodes CASSLDRGYATEAFF.

Here the CDR3 reads CASSFILSSYEQYF. The CDR3 DNA sequence: TGTGCCAGCAGTTTTATACTGAGCTCCTACGAGCAGTACTTC. The chain combines TRBV28 with TRBJ2-7; D is uncertain. Germline assignment: CDR1 MDHEN and CDR2 SYDVKM. The CDR3 extends over 14 amino acids. V lost 3 bases, J lost 0 bases, and 9 bases lay in between.